In this sample, the clone carrying this TCR beta chain turned up a few times. The antigen is unknown. This record belongs to a study of cytomegalovirus exposure and HLA in healthy donors. The study, taken as a whole, reports: Previously analyzed data showed that most TCR beta V segments were productive at a frequency of about 90% or about 30%.

The PCR employed 60 Vbeta primers together with 13 Jbeta primers. Method: immunoSEQ multiplex PCR; TCRdb's copy keeps in-frame clones and lacks some. The sample yields hundreds of thousands of clones, approximately 80% seen once. The germline V gene encodes CDR1 SGHAT and CDR2 FQNNGV. The V and J ends lost 5 bases and 0 bases, in that order; junction bases with no gene match: 7. The CDR3 has 16 amino acids. Likely unrecorded immune exposures existed in these nominally healthy donors. The specimen sequenced was PBMCs. The chain links TRBV11-2 to TRBJ1-3, with TRBD1 matching 7 bases. This sequence originates from a boy younger than 10 in good health and CMV-seronegative. The CDR3 sequence: CASSAGQELSGNTIYF. The CDR3 DNA reads TGTGCCAGCAGCGCCGGACAGGAACTCTCTGGAAACACCATATATTTT.